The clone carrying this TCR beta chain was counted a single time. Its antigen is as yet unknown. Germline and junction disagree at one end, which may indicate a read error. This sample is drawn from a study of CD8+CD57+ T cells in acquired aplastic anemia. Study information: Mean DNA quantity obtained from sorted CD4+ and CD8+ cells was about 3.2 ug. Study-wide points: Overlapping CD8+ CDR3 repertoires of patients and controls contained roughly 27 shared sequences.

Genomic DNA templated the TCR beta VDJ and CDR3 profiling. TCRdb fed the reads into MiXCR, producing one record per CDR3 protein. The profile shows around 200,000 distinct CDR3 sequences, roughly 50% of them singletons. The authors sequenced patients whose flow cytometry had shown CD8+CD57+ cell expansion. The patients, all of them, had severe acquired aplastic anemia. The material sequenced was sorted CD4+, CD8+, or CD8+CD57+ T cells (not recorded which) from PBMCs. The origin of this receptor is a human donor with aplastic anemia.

DNA of the CDR3: TGTGCCCGGAGTGTAGGTAGCACAGATACACAGTATTTT. Translating gives CARSVGSTDTQYF. This chain uses TRBV30 with TRBJ2-3; D gene unclear. The CDR3 is 13 amino acids. CDR1 GTSNPN and CDR2 SVGIG come from the germline V gene (reference sequence).